These 5 T cell receptor beta chains came from one sample sequenced in a study of a mutant IDH1 vaccine in newly diagnosed glioma. Here immunoSEQ multiplex PCR was the method, and the copy in TCRdb shows in-frame clones only, minus some. Of 40,000 or so clones in the sample, around 85% were seen once. The sample's time point: week 5, during vaccination. With topical imiquimod, each dose of the vaccine consisted of 300 ug of mutant IDH1 20-mer peptide. These receptors have no known antigen. The source was PBMCs, collected from a glioma patient whose treatment included an IDH1 peptide vaccine. The source is a man aged 35-49 years with glioma.

This clone was detected only once. The genes are TRBV6-5 and TRBJ1-2; 9 nucleotides align to TRBD1. The CDR3 length is 13 residues. Trimming took 10 bases from V and 7 from J; bases not matched to a gene: 10. Per germline, CDR1 MNHEY and CDR2 SVGAGI. The CDR3 spells CATLGQGVFGYTF. For the CDR3, the DNA is TGTGCCACCCTGGGACAGGGAGTATTTGGCTACACCTTC.

The chain recombines TRBV6-6 with TRBJ2-3; 12 bases agree with TRBD2. This CDR3 contains 15 residues. The J segment lost 5 bases and the V segment lost 8 bases, leaving 8 bases of the junction unmatched. From germline, CDR1 is MNHNY and CDR2 SVGAGI (reference sequence). CDR3 coding DNA: TGTGCCAGCCGCACAGGACTAGCGGGATTAGATACGCAGTATTTT. Its protein is CASRTGLAGLDTQYF.

The V and J genes are TRBV7-6 and TRBJ2-7, with TRBD1 matching 7 bases. V dropped 1 base and J dropped 1; count of bases not matched to a gene: 7. This CDR3 region has 16 residues. CDR1 and CDR2 from the germline V gene are SGHVS and FNYEAQ. In nucleotides, the CDR3 is TGTGCCAGCAGCTTAGTACAGGGGCTGGGTTCCTACGAGCAGTACTTC. It translates to CASSLVQGLGSYEQYF.

V is TRBV14 and J is TRBJ2-7; 11 nucleotides line up with TRBD2. The CDR3 runs to 15 residues. Trimming took 1 base from V and 3 from J; bases not matched to a gene: 2. Germline assignment: CDR1 SGHDN and CDR2 FVKESK. The DNA of the CDR3 is TGTGCCAGCAGCCAAGGACTAGCGGGGTTCTACGAGCAGTACTTC. Amino acid sequence: CASSQGLAGFYEQYF.

The CDR3 bases are TGTGCCAGTACCAGGGGCAGGGAAGGTGGCTACACCTTC. Amino acids: CASTRGREGGYTF. This chain joins TRBV19 and TRBJ1-2, with D possibly matching TRBD1 (6 bases). This CDR3 has 13 residues. Trimming took off 7 bases at V and 7 bases at J, with 16 bases between the two ends. Germline loops: CDR1 LNHDA, CDR2 SQIVND (reference sequence).